Listed here are 9 T cell receptor beta chains from one sample, sequenced in a study of T cell changes during pregnancy in multiple sclerosis. Method: immunoSEQ multiplex PCR; TCRdb's copy keeps in-frame clones and lacks some. The table lists about 31,000 clones, approximately 90% of them singletons. The sample in question was CD8+ T cells from peripheral blood mononuclear cells, obtained before pregnancy. The source is a female donor with multiple sclerosis, enrolled in a pregnancy study.

The chain has TRBV6-6 and TRBJ2-2, with TRBD2 matching over 11 bases. Germline V gene data show CDR1 as MNHNY and CDR2 as SVGAGI (reference sequence). V gave up 7 bases and J gave up 7 bases; unmatched junction bases: 11. The CDR3 runs 16 residues. CDR3 sequence: CASTHPLAGDGGELFF. The CDR3 DNA reads TGTGCCAGCACCCACCCACTAGCGGGAGATGGCGGGGAGCTGTTTTTT.

The chain carries TRBV9 and TRBJ2-3; possible D gene TRBD2, 6 bases. The CDR3 has 18 residues. V lost 3 bases and J 0 bases, leaving 20 bases between the germline ends. Germline assignment: CDR1 SGDLS and CDR2 YYNGEE. The CDR3 DNA reads TGTGCCAGCAGCGCCAGAGGACTACTCGACCCTAGCACAGATACGCAGTATTTT. Its translation: CASSARGLLDPSTDTQYF.

This clone was detected once. This chain uses TRBV9 with TRBJ1-5, with D unclear. The V gene's germline CDR1 is SGDLS and CDR2 YYNGEE. The CDR3 extends over 15 amino acids. V lost 0 bases, J lost 0 bases, and 7 bases lay in between. CDR3 amino acids: CASSVGGNSNQPQHF. CDR3 nucleotides: TGTGCCAGCAGCGTAGGAGGAAATAGCAATCAGCCCCAGCATTTT.

The genes are TRBV9 and TRBJ1-5; D remains unclear. This CDR3 spans 15 amino acids. Germline V gene lookup returns CDR1 SGDLS and CDR2 YYNGEE. The V end lost 0 bases, the J end lost 0 bases, and 7 bases lay between the germline ends. CDR3 sequence reads: CASSVGQYSNQPQHF. Written as DNA, the CDR3 is TGTGCCAGCAGCGTAGGGCAGTATAGCAATCAGCCCCAGCATTTT. Based on the CDR3 plus reference TRBV9 and TRBJ1-5, the full variable domain is DSGVTQTPKHLITATGQRVTLRCSPRSGDLSVYWYQQSLDQGLQFLIQYYNGEERAKGNILERFSAQQFPDLHSELNLSSLELGDSALYFCASSVGQYSNQPQHFGDGTRLSIL.

The table lists this clone with a count of one. The chain uses TRBV9 and TRBJ2-1; 9 nucleotides match TRBD2. The trim removed 0 bases at V and 1 base at J, leaving 11 bases unmatched. This CDR3 is 19 amino acids long. Germline lookup yields CDR1 SGDLS and CDR2 YYNGEE. The CDR3 DNA is TGTGCCAGCAGCGTAGAGAGGGGGAGTAGCGGGAGTTCCTACAATGAGCAGTTCTTC. Its translation: CASSVERGSSGSSYNEQFF.

This clone was detected a few times. V is TRBV15 and J is TRBJ2-7, with 8 bases aligning to TRBD1. V lost 3 bases to trimming and J lost 5 bases; unmatched junction nucleotides: 9. Germline values: CDR1 LNHNV, CDR2 YYDKDF (reference sequence). CDR3 length: 15 residues. The CDR3, as DNA: TGTGCCACCAGCAGGTCCGGGACAGGCAGCGACGAGCAGTACTTC. Translation: CATSRSGTGSDEQYF.

The chain combines TRBV2 with TRBJ2-1; 8 bases are shared with TRBD2. The CDR3 is 15 residues long. After removal of 6 bases from V and 7 bases from J, the junction contained 11 bases not matched to a gene. In germline, CDR1 is SNHLY, CDR2 FYNNEI. The CDR3 protein is CASRRKSGSLNEQFF. The CDR3 DNA reads as TGTGCCAGCAGACGGAAGAGCGGGAGTTTGAATGAGCAGTTCTTC.

The rearrangement uses TRBV28 and TRBJ2-1, with 7 bases matching TRBD2. The junction had 5 bases not matched to a gene; V was cut back by 3 bases and J by 3 bases. The CDR3 is made up of 15 amino acids. CDR1 and CDR2 from the germline V gene are MDHEN and SYDVKM. CDR3 residues: CASSFALAVYNEQFF. In DNA form, the CDR3 reads TGTGCCAGCAGTTTTGCCCTAGCGGTCTACAATGAGCAGTTCTTC.

The chain links TRBV19 to TRBJ2-1; D may be TRBD1 (8 bases). The length of the CDR3 is 15 residues. CDR1 and CDR2 (germline): LNHDA, SQIVND (reference sequence). Trimming left V 3 bases short and J 7 bases short, with 16 bases between. This chain's CDR3 is CASSITGGARNEQFF. The CDR3 DNA is TGTGCCAGTAGTATTACAGGGGGGGCTAGGAATGAGCAGTTCTTC.